This TCR beta chain is from a study of T cells in Graves' hyperthyroidism and ophthalmopathy. Turning to the study itself: Peripheral blood was drawn at first diagnosis, prior to all treatment.

This clonotype was picked up a small number of times. For the diagnoses, clinical symptoms, serum thyroxine and TRAb, thyroid ultrasound and orbital computed tomography were used. Roughly 9.1 ml of fresh peripheral blood supplied the PBMCs. RNA transcripts provided the source from which TCR beta CDR3 regions were amplified. HTBI primers were the set used in a first-round RT-PCR of the TCR CDR3. TCRdb independently ran MiXCR on the multiplex PCR reads; one entry per CDR3 protein. The sample has hundreds of thousands of distinct CDR3 sequences; 38% are singletons. Trimming took 1 base from V and 1 from J, leaving 16 bases between them. Germline-derived CDR1 and CDR2 are SEHNR and FQNEAQ (reference sequence). CDR3 length: 18 amino acids.

This clonotype originated in a man between 18 and 35 years old with Graves' hyperthyroidism. The sequenced material came from blood. The rearrangement links TRBV7-9 to TRBJ1-4; D is unclear. The CDR3 sequence: CASSLGQVRSGTNEKLFF. As DNA, the CDR3 is TGTGCCAGCAGCTTAGGGCAGGTCAGGAGTGGAACTAATGAAAAACTGTTTTTT. Filled out from reference TRBV7-9 and TRBJ1-4, the complete variable domain reads DTGVSQNPRHKITKRGQNVTFRCDPISEHNRLYWYRQTLGQGPEFLTYFQNEAQLEKSRLLSDRFSAERPKGSFSTLEIQRTEQGDSAMYLCASSLGQVRSGTNEKLFFGSGTQLSVL.